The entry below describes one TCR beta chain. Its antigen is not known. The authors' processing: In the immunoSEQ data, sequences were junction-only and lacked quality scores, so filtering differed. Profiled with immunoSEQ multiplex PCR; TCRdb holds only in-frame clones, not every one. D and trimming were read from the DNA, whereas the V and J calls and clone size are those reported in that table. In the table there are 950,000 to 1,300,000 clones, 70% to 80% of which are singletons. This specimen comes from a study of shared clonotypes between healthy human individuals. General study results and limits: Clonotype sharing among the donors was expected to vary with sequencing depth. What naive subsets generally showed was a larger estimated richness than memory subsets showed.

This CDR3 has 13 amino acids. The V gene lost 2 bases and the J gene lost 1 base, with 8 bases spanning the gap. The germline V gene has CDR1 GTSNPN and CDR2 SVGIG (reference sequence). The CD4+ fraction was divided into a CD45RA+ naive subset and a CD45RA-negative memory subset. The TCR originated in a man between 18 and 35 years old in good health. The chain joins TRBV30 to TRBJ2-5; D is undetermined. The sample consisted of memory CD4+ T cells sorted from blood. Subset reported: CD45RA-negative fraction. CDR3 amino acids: CAWSSSFQETQYF. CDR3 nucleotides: TGTGCCTGGAGTTCAAGTTTCCAAGAGACCCAGTACTTC.